These T cell receptor beta chains were read from a single sample in a study of cytomegalovirus exposure and HLA in healthy donors. Repertoires were generated with immunoSEQ multiplex PCR, while TCRdb's copy carries only in-frame clones and drops some. The repertoire consists of about 130,000 clones, with just under 75% occurring once and the leading ten covering around 7%. Sequencing was performed on PBMCs. These TCRs come from a man aged 35-49 years in good health and CMV-seropositive. Each CDR3 is given without its conserved first and last residue.

TRBV9	TRBJ1-2	ASSPGEGSYT
TRBV28	TRBJ2-3	ASSQGGVGLLTDTQY
TRBV9	TRBJ2-3	ASSTTSGRRDTQY
TRBV5-1	TRBJ1-5	ASSPAAQGQPQH
TRBV10-3	TRBJ2-7	AITPQGSYEQY
TRBV15	TRBJ2-1	ATSRQAAYNEQF
TRBV5-1	TRBJ2-3	ASSRGDYSADTQY
TRBV2	TRBJ2-2	ASSVVTSTGELF
TRBV28	TRBJ2-1	ASSPRRPSGNEQF
TRBV9	TRBJ2-1	ASSVTVLPANEQF
TRBV29-1	TRBJ1-1	SVDNGSEAF
TRBV10-3	TRBJ1-2	AISPGTGNYGYT
TRBV6-4	TRBJ2-2	ASARTSGGNTGELF
TRBV28	TRBJ2-1	ASSWTSGVNEQF
TRBV2	TRBJ2-1	ASSPYNEQF
TRBV30	TRBJ1-6	AWTAWDRGSPLH
TRBV4-1	TRBJ2-1	ASSQWTSGSKQF